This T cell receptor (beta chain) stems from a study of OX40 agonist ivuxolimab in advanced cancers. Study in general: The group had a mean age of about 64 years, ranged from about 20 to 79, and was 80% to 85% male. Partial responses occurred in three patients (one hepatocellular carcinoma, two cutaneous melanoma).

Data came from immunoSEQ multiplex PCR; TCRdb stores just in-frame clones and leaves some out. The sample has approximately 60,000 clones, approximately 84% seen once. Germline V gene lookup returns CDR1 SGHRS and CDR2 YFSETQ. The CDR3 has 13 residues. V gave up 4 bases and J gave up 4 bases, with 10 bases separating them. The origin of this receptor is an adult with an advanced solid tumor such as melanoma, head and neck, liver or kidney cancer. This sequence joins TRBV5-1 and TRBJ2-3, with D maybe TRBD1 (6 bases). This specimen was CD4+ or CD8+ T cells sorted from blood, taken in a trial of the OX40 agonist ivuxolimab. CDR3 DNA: TGCGCCAGCAGCAGTAGACAGGCAGATACGCAGTATTTT. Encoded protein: CASSSRQADTQYF. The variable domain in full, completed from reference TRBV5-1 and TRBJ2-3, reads KAGVTQTPRYLIKTRGQQVTLSCSPISGHRSVSWYQQTPGQGLQFLFEYFSETQRNKGNFPGRFSGRQFSNSRSEMNVSTLELGDSALYLCASSSRQADTQYFGPGTRLTVL.